This T cell receptor beta chain was recovered during a study of T cell repertoires in cytomegalovirus infection. A note on this clonotype: The antigen is unknown.

V lost 0 bases and J 5 bases, leaving 12 bases between the germline ends. Germline values: CDR1 SGHNT, CDR2 YYREEE (reference sequence). This CDR3 has 14 amino acids. TCRdb re-derived calls from the reads in MiXCR, one entry per CDR3 protein. Of around 900,000 distinct CDR3 sequences in the sample, less than 35% were seen once. The V call is TRBV5-4, the J call TRBJ2-7, with D tentatively TRBD2 (5 bases). This TCR came from a human donor in good health (CMV status not recorded). Some clones in this sample may be carry-over from other donors' samples. Here the sequenced sample was cultured CD8+ T cells from PBMCs, taken from culture after CMV antigen stimulation. The CDR3 nucleotides read TGTGCCAGCAGCTTGGCGGGATTCAACCACGAGCAGTACTTC. Protein sequence: CASSLAGFNHEQYF. The whole variable domain, filled in from reference TRBV5-4 and TRBJ2-7, reads ETGVTQSPTHLIKTRGQQVTLRCSSQSGHNTVSWYQQALGQGPQFIFQYYREEENGRGNFPPRFSGLQFPNYSSELNVNALELDDSALYLCASSLAGFNHEQYFGPGTRLTVT.